The rows below give T cell receptor beta chains drawn from one sample of a study of cytomegalovirus exposure and HLA in healthy donors. This table comes from immunoSEQ multiplex PCR, and its TCRdb copy is limited to in-frame clones, with some not included. The table has more than 90,000 clones, approximately 89% seen once; the top ten hold about 1.8%. Input material: PBMCs. The receptors were gathered from a man aged 18 to 30 in good health and CMV-seronegative. CDR3s include the opening cysteine and the closing phenylalanine or tryptophan. Fields, in order: clone size, V gene, D gene, J gene, CDR3 DNA, CDR3 protein. A D gene is named only where the DNA matches it firmly. Some rows mark clone size as missing; the rest say once, few, many or name a class of expanded clone.

.	TRBV11-3	TRBD2	TRBJ2-1	TGTGCCAGCAGCCGAGGACTAGCGGGAGAGTGGCAGTTCTTC	CASSRGLAGEWQFF
.	TRBV27	.	TRBJ1-6	TGTGCCAGCAGTTTGGGAGGGGCTGGGAATTCACCCCTCCACTTT	CASSLGGAGNSPLHF
.	TRBV5-1	.	TRBJ2-6	TGCGCCAGCAGCTTGGTGCAGGGGAGAACTGGGGCCAACGTCCTGACTTTC	CASSLVQGRTGANVLTF
.	TRBV19	TRBD1	TRBJ1-2	TGTGCCAGTAGTATAGGAACAGGGGGCTGGCGAAACTATGGCTACACCTTC	CASSIGTGGWRNYGYTF
.	TRBV11-1	.	TRBJ1-3	TGTGCCAGCAGCTTAGCGGCAATCTCTGGAAACACCATATATTTT	CASSLAAISGNTIYF
.	TRBV27	TRBD1	TRBJ1-1	TGTGCCAGCAGGGGGGACAGGGGACTGAACACTGAAGCTTTCTTT	CASRGDRGLNTEAFF
.	TRBV5-1	TRBD1	TRBJ1-4	TGCGCCAGCAGCTTACAGGGGAGAAGTGAAAAACTGTTTTTT	CASSLQGRSEKLFF
.	TRBV7-7	.	TRBJ2-2	TGTGCCAGCAGCTTCGGAGACACCGGGGAGCTGTTTTTT	CASSFGDTGELFF
.	TRBV19	.	TRBJ2-1	TGTGCCAGTAGTATAGGAGGGTCCCTCGTCTACAATGAGCAGTTCTTC	CASSIGGSLVYNEQFF
.	TRBV6-1	.	TRBJ2-7	TGTGCCAGCAGTTTTTTGAGGGAGTACGAGCAGTACTTC	CASSFLREYEQYF
few	TRBV7-2	TRBD1	TRBJ1-1	TGTGCCCGCACCGACAGGGGGCTTGACACTGAAGCTTTCTTT	CARTDRGLDTEAFF
.	TRBV27	TRBD1	TRBJ2-7	TGTGCCAGCAGGTTGGGACAGGGCTCCTACGAGCAGTACTTC	CASRLGQGSYEQYF
.	TRBV6-5	.	TRBJ2-7	TGTGCCAGCAGTTACTCGTCAGGGCGAGTCTACGAGCAGTACTTC	CASSYSSGRVYEQYF
.	TRBV19	TRBD1	TRBJ1-4	TGTGCCAGTAGTATCAACCAGGGGGCTAATGAAAAACTGTTTTTT	CASSINQGANEKLFF
.	TRBV14	TRBD2	TRBJ2-5	TGTGCCAGCAGCCAACTAGCGGAACAAGAGACCCAGTACTTC	CASSQLAEQETQYF
.	TRBV28	.	TRBJ1-4	TGTGCCAGCAGTTTGGCAGGGCCGAATGAAAAACTGTTTTTT	CASSLAGPNEKLFF
.	TRBV9	.	TRBJ2-2	TGTGCCAGCAGGCGACAGGTTGCCGGGGAGCTGTTTTTT	CASRRQVAGELFF
once	TRBV7-9	.	TRBJ2-1	TGTGCCAGCAGCGCCTTCGCGGCGCGGCGAGACAATGAGCAGTTCTTC	CASSAFAARRDNEQFF
.	TRBV27	TRBD2	TRBJ2-2	TGTGCCAGCATCCGGACTAGCGGGGGAGACTACACCGGGGAGCTGTTTTTT	CASIRTSGGDYTGELFF
few	TRBV15	.	TRBJ1-5	TGTGCCACCAGCAGACAGGGGTCTGGACAGCCCCAGCATTTT	CATSRQGSGQPQHF
.	TRBV11-3	.	TRBJ2-7	TGTGCCAGCAGCCCCCCCGGGGGTTCCGAGCAGTACTTC	CASSPPGGSEQYF
.	TRBV27	.	TRBJ1-1	TGTGCCAGCAGTCCTTTCATGAGGGCGGCGTGGACTGAAGCTTTCTTT	CASSPFMRAAWTEAFF
once	TRBV18	.	TRBJ1-1	TGTGCCAGCTCACCACATCAGGGCGCTGAAGCTTTCTTT	CASSPHQGAEAFF
.	TRBV7-9	TRBD1	TRBJ2-7	TGTGCCAGCAGCTTATCTCGGACAGGGGGTAATTCCATCTACGAGCAGTACTTC	CASSLSRTGGNSIYEQYF
.	TRBV10-3	.	TRBJ1-1	TGTGCCATCAGTGAGTCCTTGAACACTGAAGCTTTCTTT	CAISESLNTEAFF
.	TRBV10-2	TRBD2	TRBJ2-7	TGCGCCAGCAGTCAGAGGGTAGCGGGGGCTTCCTACGAGCAGTACTTC	CASSQRVAGASYEQYF
.	TRBV10-3	TRBD1	TRBJ1-2	TGTGCCATCAGAAGAACAGGGGGCGCTTTGGACTATGGCTACACCTTC	CAIRRTGGALDYGYTF
.	TRBV27	TRBD2	TRBJ2-5	TGTGCCAGCAGTTCGCTAGCGGGAGGGGAAGAGACCCAGTACTTC	CASSSLAGGEETQYF
.	TRBV4-1	TRBD1	TRBJ1-1	TGCGCCAGCAGCCAAGGACAGGGGGTTGGGAACACTGAAGCTTTCTTT	CASSQGQGVGNTEAFF
once	TRBV18	.	TRBJ2-5	TGTGCCAGCTCACCGGCAGAGACCCAGTACTTC	CASSPAETQYF
.	TRBV4-1	TRBD2	TRBJ2-1	TGCGCCAGCAGCCCCCTAGTTAAAGCGGGAGGCTACAATGAGCAGTTCTTC	CASSPLVKAGGYNEQFF
.	TRBV4-3	.	TRBJ1-6	TGCGCCAGCAGCCAAGACAGGTCTAATAATTCACCCCTCCACTTT	CASSQDRSNNSPLHF
.	TRBV6-1	.	TRBJ1-5	TGTGCCAGCACGGGAGTCCAGCTTAGCAATCAGCCCCAGCATTTT	CASTGVQLSNQPQHF
.	TRBV5-1	TRBD2	TRBJ2-7	TGCGCCAGCAGCACCGGAGGGCTAGCGGACAACTACGAGCAGTACTTC	CASSTGGLADNYEQYF
.	TRBV11-2	.	TRBJ2-7	TGTGCCAGCAGCTTGGGGCCGAGCTCCTACGAGCAGTACTTC	CASSLGPSSYEQYF
.	TRBV7-9	TRBD1	TRBJ2-5	TGTGCCAGCAGCTACCAGACAGGGTCTCGCGCCCTTGAGACCCAGTACTTC	CASSYQTGSRALETQYF
.	TRBV19	.	TRBJ1-1	TGTGCCAGTAGTTACAATTCCCGGGGGATGAACACTGAAGCTTTCTTT	CASSYNSRGMNTEAFF
.	TRBV28	.	TRBJ2-7	TGTGCCAGCAGTAGCGGGACAGGGTTCGGACTAGCGACCTACGAGCAGTACTTC	CASSSGTGFGLATYEQYF
once	TRBV7-9	TRBD2	TRBJ2-1	TGTGCCAGCAGCTTCCTGACTAGCGGGTACAATGAGCAGTTCTTC	CASSFLTSGYNEQFF
.	TRBV6-5	.	TRBJ2-7	TGTGCCAGCAGTTTTGGACTGTACTACGAGCAGTACTTC	CASSFGLYYEQYF
.	TRBV27	TRBD1	TRBJ1-2	TGTGCCAGCAGTTTATCTCCGGGACAGGGGGTAGGACTCTATGGCTACACCTTC	CASSLSPGQGVGLYGYTF
.	TRBV19	TRBD1	TRBJ2-7	TGTGCCAGTAGTCACGACAGGGTGGGCGAGCAGTACTTC	CASSHDRVGEQYF
.	TRBV9	.	TRBJ2-1	TGTGCCAGCAGCGTAGTGCTCGCTAACAATGAGCAGTTCTTC	CASSVVLANNEQFF
.	TRBV28	.	TRBJ2-1	TGTGCTGCCAGGGGTTACAATGAGCAGTTCTTC	CAARGYNEQFF
.	TRBV25-1	.	TRBJ2-2	TGTGCCAGCAGAGAATCCCCCGGGGGAAAGAACACCGGGGAGCTGTTTTTT	CASRESPGGKNTGELFF
.	TRBV11-2	.	TRBJ2-7	TGTGCCAGCAGCTCCGGGACACCCAACGAGCAGTACTTC	CASSSGTPNEQYF
.	TRBV4-2	.	TRBJ1-2	TGTGCCAGCAGCCAAGATAACAGTAACTATGGCTACACCTTC	CASSQDNSNYGYTF